This TCR beta chain was sequenced during a study of T cell responses to AZD1222 COVID-19 vaccine. General observations from the study: At study baseline, merely a handful of AZD1222 recipients were seropositive. Donors were chiefly white British, with a greater number of females, and clonal diversity was perhaps underestimated. The breadth and depth of Spike-specific TCRs increased once two AZD1222 doses had been given. Regions 160-218 and 743-854 held dominance among vaccine-associated CD4 TCRs, which spanned spike.

As to this clone: No antigen is known for it.

V was cut by 3 bases and J by 0 bases, with 12 bases left in between. The length of the CDR3 is 14 residues. CDR1 is DFQATT and CDR2 is SNEGSKA in the germline V gene (reference sequence). Clones were read by immunoSEQ multiplex PCR, and TCRdb kept only the in-frame ones, dropping some. The table lists about 160,000 clones, just over 90% of them singletons. The J gene is TRBJ2-7, the V gene TRBV20-1; D is possibly TRBD2 (5 bases). Here the sequenced sample was peripheral blood, taken on day 0 of MenACWY control vaccination. This clonotype was obtained from an adult in good health. Here the CDR3 DNA reads TGCAGTGCTAGTCAGGAGGCCACCTCCTACGAGCAGTACTTC. Amino acids: CSASQEATSYEQYF.